This T cell receptor (beta chain) was obtained from a study of T-cell reconstitution after alpha-beta-depleted transplantation in children. Regarding the study as a whole: As was reported, about two months after transplant, alpha-beta T cells came from several hundred expanded graft clones. Hyperexpanded clones declined; after one year, newly produced T cells mostly supplied diversity. Several patients had high TCRbeta diversity at day 60; it came from surviving recipient T cells and thymic progenitors.

Germline CDR1 reads DFQATT; CDR2 reads SNEGSKA (reference sequence). There are 11 residues in the CDR3. V was pared by 3 bases and J by 8 bases, with 10 bases between. Unique molecular identifiers were used to barcode this TCRbeta library. TCRdb re-analysed the PCR reads in MiXCR, keeping a single row per CDR3 protein. The sample lists about 97,000 distinct CDR3 sequences; over 6% were seen once. As concerns this clonotype: Its antigen is not known.

The V and J genes are TRBV20-1 and TRBJ1-1; D unresolved. The TCR sequence derives from a boy younger than 10 with acute lymphoblastic leukemia, due to receive a stem cell transplant. This material consisted of PBMCs, taken before TCRalphabeta/CD19-depleted stem cell transplant. CDR3 residues: CSARGRVEAFF. Here the CDR3 DNA reads TGCAGTGCTAGGGGTAGGGTAGAAGCTTTCTTT.